This section outlines one TCR beta chain sequence together with its context. The antigen is not known. This sample is drawn from a study of cytomegalovirus exposure and HLA in healthy donors. Whole-study findings and limits: The study carried out a later analysis of TCR beta sequences. It associated around 17,000 of them with specific HLA alleles at a false discovery rate of 0.05.

The PCR used 60 Vbeta and 13 Jbeta primers. Sequencing was performed with immunoSEQ multiplex PCR; in TCRdb, only in-frame clones are kept and a portion is missing. The sample records about 160,000 clones, roughly two thirds being singletons. CDR3 length: 18 amino acids. Germline loops: CDR1 MDHEN, CDR2 SYDVKM. The J segment lost 0 bases and the V segment lost 1 base, leaving 10 bases of the junction unmatched. Sequenced input: PBMCs. The source is a woman aged 25 to 39 in good health and CMV-seronegative. V gene TRBV28 combines with J gene TRBJ2-7; 9 bases match TRBD2. In nucleotides, the CDR3 is TGTGCCAGCAGTTTATACGCTAGCGGGGACCTACTCTCCTACGAGCAGTACTTC. This codes for CASSLYASGDLLSYEQYF. Full variable domain (missing parts from reference TRBV28 and TRBJ2-7): DVKVTQSSRYLVKRTGEKVFLECVQDMDHENMFWYRQDPGLGLRLIYFSYDVKMKEKGDIPEGYSVSREKKERFSLILESASTNQTSMYLCASSLYASGDLLSYEQYFGPGTRLTVT.